This T cell receptor (beta chain) was captured by sequencing in a study of shared T cell receptors in the human thymus. The CDR3 consists of 18 residues. Germline-derived CDR1 and CDR2 are SGHKS and YYEKEE (reference sequence). With 0 bases clipped from V and 0 bases from J, the junction kept 6 bases outside the gene matches. The protocol was immunoSEQ multiplex PCR, while the TCRdb copy is restricted to in-frame clones and leaves out a portion. The sample includes roughly 710,000 clones, approximately 83% of them seen just once. This sample also belongs to another study, concerning human thymus T cells. This second study notes: Thymic repertoires overlap heavily among unrelated individuals, related research has reported.

The chain links TRBV5-5 to TRBJ1-6, with 7 bases lining up with TRBD1. Sequencing was done on a sample of thymocytes. This clonotype was obtained from a girl under two years old with a congenital heart defect. The CDR3 protein is CASSLVGQASSYNSPLHF. The CDR3 DNA follows: TGTGCCAGCAGCTTGGTAGGACAGGCGAGCTCCTATAATTCACCCCTCCACTTT.